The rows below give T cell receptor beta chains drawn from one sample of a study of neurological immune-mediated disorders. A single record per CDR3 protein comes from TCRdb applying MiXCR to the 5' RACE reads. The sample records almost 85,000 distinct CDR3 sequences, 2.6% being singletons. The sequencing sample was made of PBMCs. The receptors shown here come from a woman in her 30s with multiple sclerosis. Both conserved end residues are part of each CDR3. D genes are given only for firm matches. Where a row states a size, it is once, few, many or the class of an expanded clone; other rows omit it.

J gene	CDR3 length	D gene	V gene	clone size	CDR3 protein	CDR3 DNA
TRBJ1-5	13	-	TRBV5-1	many	CASSELGNQPQHF	TGCGCCAGCAGTGAGCTGGGCAATCAGCCCCAGCATTTT
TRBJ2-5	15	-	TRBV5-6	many	CASSPVERTKETQYF	TGTGCCAGCAGCCCCGTGGAGCGGACCAAAGAGACCCAGTACTTC
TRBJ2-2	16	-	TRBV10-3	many	CAIRPRPGEGTGELFF	TGTGCCATCCGTCCTCGCCCAGGGGAAGGCACCGGGGAGCTGTTTTTT
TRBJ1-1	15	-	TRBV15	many	CATSPRALRNTEAFF	TGTGCCACCAGCCCCCGGGCCCTGAGGAACACTGAAGCTTTCTTT
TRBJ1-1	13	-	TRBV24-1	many	CATSESWNTEAFF	TGTGCCACCAGTGAGAGCTGGAACACTGAAGCTTTCTTT
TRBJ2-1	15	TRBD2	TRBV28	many	CASRRLAGPGNEQFF	TGTGCCAGCAGACGCCTAGCGGGGCCAGGGAATGAGCAGTTCTTC
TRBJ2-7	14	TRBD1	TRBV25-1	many	CASRPGGVAYEQYF	TGTGCCAGCAGACCAGGGGGCGTTGCCTACGAGCAGTACTTC
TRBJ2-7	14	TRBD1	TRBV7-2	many	CASRQAGTGNEQYF	TGTGCCAGCAGGCAAGCCGGGACAGGGAACGAGCAGTACTTC
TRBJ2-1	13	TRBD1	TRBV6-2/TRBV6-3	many	CASRATGDNEQFF	TGTGCCAGCAGGGCGACAGGGGACAATGAGCAGTTCTTC
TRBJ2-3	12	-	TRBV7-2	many	CASSSLGDTQYF	TGTGCCAGCAGCTCTTTAGGCGATACGCAGTATTTT
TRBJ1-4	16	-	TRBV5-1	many	CASSPQGDLPLIGLFF	TGCGCCAGCAGCCCTCAAGGGGACCTGCCATTAATAGGGCTGTTTTTT
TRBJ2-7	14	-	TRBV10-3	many	CATDPALENPEQYF	TGTGCCACCGACCCGGCGCTAGAAAATCCCGAGCAGTACTTC
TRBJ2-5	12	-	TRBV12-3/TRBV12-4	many	CASRGSWGTQYF	TGTGCCAGCAGAGGGAGCTGGGGGACCCAGTACTTC
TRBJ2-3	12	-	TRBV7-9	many	CASSLARDTQYF	TGTGCCAGCAGCCTCGCGAGAGATACGCAGTATTTT
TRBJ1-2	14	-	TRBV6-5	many	CASSYSLGNYGYTF	TGTGCCAGCAGTTACTCTTTGGGAAACTATGGCTACACCTTC
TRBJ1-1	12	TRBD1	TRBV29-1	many	CSATGGYTEAFF	TGCAGCGCGACAGGGGGGTACACTGAAGCTTTCTTT
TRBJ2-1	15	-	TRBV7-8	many	CASSISSLPYNEQFF	TGTGCCAGCAGCATAAGTAGTTTACCCTACAATGAGCAGTTCTTC
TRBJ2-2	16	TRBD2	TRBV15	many	CATSRDPGRSYGELFF	TGTGCCACCAGCAGAGATCCCGGGAGGAGCTACGGGGAGCTGTTTTTT
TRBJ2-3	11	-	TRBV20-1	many	CSARHGFTQYF	TGCAGTGCTAGACACGGCTTTACGCAGTATTTT
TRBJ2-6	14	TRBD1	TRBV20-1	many	CSATQGAGANVLTF	TGCAGTGCGACCCAGGGGGCTGGGGCCAACGTCCTGACTTTC
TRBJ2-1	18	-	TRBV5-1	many	CASSLVVGITSSYNEQFF	TGCGCCAGCAGCTTGGTCGTGGGGATTACCAGCTCCTACAATGAGCAGTTCTTC
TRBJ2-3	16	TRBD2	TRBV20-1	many	CSASSSGLEGTDTQYF	TGCAGTGCTAGCTCTTCGGGACTAGAGGGCACAGATACGCAGTATTTT
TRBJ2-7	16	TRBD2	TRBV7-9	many	CASSLGPGLAKHQQYF	TGTGCCAGCAGCTTAGGCCCGGGACTAGCGAAACACCAGCAGTACTTC
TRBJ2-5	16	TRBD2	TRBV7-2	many	CASSPTSGRSWETQYF	TGTGCCAGCAGCCCCACTAGCGGGAGATCTTGGGAGACCCAGTACTTC
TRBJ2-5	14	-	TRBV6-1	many	CASSNSAERETQYF	TGTGCCAGCAGTAATTCGGCGGAGAGGGAGACCCAGTACTTC
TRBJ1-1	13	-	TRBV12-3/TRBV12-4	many	CASSPPGRTKAFF	TGTGCCAGCAGTCCCCCCGGACGTACCAAAGCTTTCTTT
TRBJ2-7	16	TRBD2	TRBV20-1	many	CSASDFRLAGAGEQYF	TGCAGTGCTAGCGATTTCCGACTAGCGGGGGCTGGCGAGCAGTACTTC
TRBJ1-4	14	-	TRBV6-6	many	CASTNYGRNEKLFF	TGTGCCAGCACCAATTATGGGAGGAATGAAAAACTGTTTTTT
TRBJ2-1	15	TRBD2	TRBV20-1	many	CSAGAGLATFSEQFF	TGCAGTGCGGGGGCGGGACTAGCAACCTTCAGTGAGCAGTTCTTC
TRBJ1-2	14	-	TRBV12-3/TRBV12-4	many	CASSFSSAAYGYTF	TGTGCCAGCAGTTTCTCATCAGCCGCCTATGGCTACACCTTC
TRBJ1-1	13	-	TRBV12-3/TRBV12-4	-	CASSFSRSTEAFF	TGTGCCAGCAGTTTCAGCAGAAGCACTGAAGCTTTCTTT
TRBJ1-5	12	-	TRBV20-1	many	CSASLSDQPQHF	TGCAGTGCTAGCCTATCCGATCAGCCCCAGCATTTT
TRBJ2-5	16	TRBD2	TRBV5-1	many	CASRFGTSGRWETQYF	TGCGCCAGCAGGTTCGGGACTAGCGGGAGGTGGGAGACCCAGTACTTC
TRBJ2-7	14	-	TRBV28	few	CASSSPGLTYEQYF	TGTGCCAGCAGTTCACCGGGACTTACCTACGAGCAGTACTTC
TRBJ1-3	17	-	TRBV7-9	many	CASSLEVVSHYGNTIYF	TGTGCCAGCAGCTTAGAAGTTGTCAGTCATTATGGAAACACCATATATTTT
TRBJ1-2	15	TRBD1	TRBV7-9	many	CASSTGTGGTYGYTF	TGTGCCAGCAGCACAGGGACAGGGGGCACCTATGGCTACACCTTC
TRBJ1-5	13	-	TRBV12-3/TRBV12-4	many	CASSLDWGQPQHF	TGTGCCAGCAGTTTAGACTGGGGCCAGCCCCAGCATTTT
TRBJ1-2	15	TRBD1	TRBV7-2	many	CASSPTGAHGYGYTF	TGTGCCAGCAGCCCCACAGGGGCGCACGGCTATGGCTACACCTTC
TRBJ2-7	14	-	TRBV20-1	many	CSARWTTSSYEQYF	TGCAGTGCTAGATGGACTACGAGCTCCTACGAGCAGTACTTC
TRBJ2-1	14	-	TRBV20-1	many	CSANSGYRFNEQFF	TGCAGTGCTAATTCGGGATATCGGTTCAATGAGCAGTTCTTC